This passage covers 11 T cell receptor beta chains from one sample sequenced in a study of control samples from healthy donors and cancer patients. Some clones are missing from TCRdb's copy, which holds only in-frame ones; the method was immunoSEQ multiplex PCR. The sample shows about 120,000 clones, roughly 90% of them seen only once. Material: PBMCs. These receptors originate from a woman aged 60-75 years with lung cancer.

V is TRBV29-1 and J is TRBJ2-1, with D perhaps matching TRBD1 (6 bases). The CDR3 loop spans 13 amino acids. V lost 6 bases and J 8 bases, leaving 17 bases between the germline ends. CDR1 is SQVTM, CDR2 ANQGSEA, per germline. The CDR3 coding sequence is TGCAGCGTCCGCCGGGACACTAAGTATGAGCAGTTCTTC. It translates to CSVRRDTKYEQFF.

This clone was seen only once. This chain connects TRBV6-5 to TRBJ2-6, with 7 bases identical to TRBD1. This CDR3 has 15 residues. In germline, CDR1 is MNHEY, CDR2 SVGAGI. The V gene end was trimmed by 4 bases and the J gene end by 0 bases; junction bases not matched to a gene: 0. CDR3 in amino acids: CASSWDSSGANVLTF. The CDR3 DNA reads TGTGCCAGCAGTTGGGACAGCTCTGGGGCCAACGTCCTGACTTTC.

In this sample, this clone turned up a few times. The chain employs TRBV14 and TRBJ2-7, with 7 bases aligning to TRBD1. Trimming cost V 2 bases and J 0 bases; bases outside gene matches: 7. CDR1 and CDR2 (germline): SGHDN, FVKESK. The CDR3 runs 16 residues. The CDR3 here is CASSQTGTASSYEQYF. CDR3 DNA: TGTGCCAGCAGCCAAACCGGGACAGCGAGCTCCTACGAGCAGTACTTC.

This clone has more than one count but fewer than ten. The chain links TRBV29-1 to TRBJ2-3; D gene ambiguous. Germline CDR1 reads SQVTM; CDR2 reads ANQGSEA. This CDR3 is 10 amino acids long. V shed 3 bases and J shed 5 bases, with 3 bases lying between them. The CDR3 DNA reads TGCAGCGTTGATGGAGATACGCAGTATTTT. Translating gives CSVDGDTQYF.

The rearrangement uses TRBV7-8 and TRBJ2-2; 7 nucleotides align to TRBD1. Germline CDR1 and CDR2: SGHVS and FQNEAQ. This CDR3 region has 17 residues. J was trimmed by 0 bases and V by 1 base; bases with no gene match: 5. Written as DNA, the CDR3 is TGTGCCAGCAGCTTAGGTAGACAGGGATCGAACACCGGGGAGCTGTTTTTT. Its protein is CASSLGRQGSNTGELFF.

The chain combines TRBV21-1 with TRBJ2-7; the table calls TRBD1, which could not be checked here. TRBV21-1 is an annotated pseudogene. The CDR3 spans 16 residues. CDR3 loop: CASSARGSGYSYEQYF. In DNA form, the CDR3 reads TGTGCCAGCAGCGCCAGGGGTTCCGGCTATTCCTACGAGCAGTACTTC.

The chain combines TRBV29-1 with TRBJ2-3; D perhaps matches TRBD2 (6 bases). The CDR3 extends over 15 amino acids. The ends were cut back, 6 bases at V and 4 bases at J, with 20 bases in the middle. Germline V gene sequence: CDR1 SQVTM, CDR2 ANQGSEA. The CDR3 loop is CSVRQLAVRADTQYF. The CDR3, as DNA: TGCAGCGTCCGCCAACTAGCTGTGAGGGCAGATACGCAGTATTTT.

The table lists this clone with a count of one. The chain recombines TRBV30 with TRBJ2-2, with 8 bases fitting TRBD2. V trimming: 1 base; J trimming: 1 base; junction bases outside the gene matches: 5. Germline V CDR1 and CDR2: GTSNPN, SVGIG (reference sequence). The CDR3 totals 16 residues. The CDR3 DNA reads as TGTGCCTGGAGTGCCCAACTAGCGGTGAACACCGGGGAGCTGTTTTTT. It is translated as CAWSAQLAVNTGELFF.

Only a few counts were recorded for this clone. Other DNA sequences within the sample encode an identical CDR3. This chain joins TRBV7-9 and TRBJ1-2, with TRBD1 as a possible D gene (5 bases). The length of the CDR3 is 12 residues. Germline V lookup: CDR1 SEHNR, CDR2 FQNEAQ (reference sequence). V was trimmed by 4 bases and J by 6 bases, leaving 9 bases between them. CDR3: CASSSQGDGYTF. In DNA form, the CDR3 reads TGTGCCAGCAGCTCCCAGGGAGATGGCTACACCTTC.

V and J are TRBV7-9 and TRBJ2-5, with D perhaps matching TRBD2 (6 bases). The germline V gene has CDR1 SEHNR and CDR2 FQNEAQ (reference sequence). This CDR3 region has 15 residues. V lost 5 bases to trimming and J lost 0 bases, with 13 bases between them. The CDR3 sequence is CASSVSGAYQETQYF. CDR3 DNA: TGTGCCAGCAGCGTTAGCGGAGCGTACCAAGAGACCCAGTACTTC. Using reference TRBV7-9 and TRBJ2-5 for the parts outside the CDR3, the full variable domain is DTGVSQNPRHKITKRGQNVTFRCDPISEHNRLYWYRQTLGQGPEFLTYFQNEAQLEKSRLLSDRFSAERPKGSFSTLEIQRTEQGDSAMYLCASSVSGAYQETQYFGPGTRLLVL.

J is TRBJ2-1 and V is TRBV6-1, with a tentative D call TRBD1 (5 bases). Trimming pared 2 bases from V and 5 bases from J, leaving 13 bases between. The CDR3 spans 15 residues. CDR1 and CDR2 from the germline V gene are MNHNS and SASEGT. The CDR3 bases are TGTGCCAGCAGTGAACAAGCGACAGCAAACAATGAGCAGTTCTTC. Protein: CASSEQATANNEQFF.